These T cell receptor beta chains were read from a single sample in a study of post-analysis software for immune sequencing data. TCRdb re-derived calls from the PCR reads in MiXCR, one entry per CDR3 protein. The table includes just over 250,000 distinct CDR3 sequences, approximately 34% detected once. What was sequenced was blood. These receptors all come from a girl aged 5 to 17 with multiple sclerosis. Each CDR3 is given with its conserved first and last residue. A D gene is named only where the DNA matches it firmly. A row's size may be missing; if present it is once, few, many or a size class.

D	size	J	V	DNA	CDR3
-	-	TRBJ2-7	TRBV6-2/TRBV6-3	TGTGCCAGCAGCCCAATTCCACTACAGGGCTACGAGCAGTACTTC	CASSPIPLQGYEQYF
TRBD1	-	TRBJ1-1	TRBV12-5	TGTGCTAGTGGGCCGGGACAGCCGAACACTGAAGCTTTCTTT	CASGPGQPNTEAFF
-	-	TRBJ2-2	TRBV5-1	TGCGCCAGCAGCTTCAGGGGCACCGGGGAGCGGTTTTTT	CASSFRGTGERFF
-	-	TRBJ2-6	TRBV12-5	TGTGCTAGTGGTTTGCCCTACAGCTCTGGGGCCAACGTCCTGACTTTC	CASGLPYSSGANVLTF
-	many	TRBJ2-7	TRBV15	TGTGCCACCAGCAGAGGCGAAGGGGGATACGAGCAGTACTTC	CATSRGEGGYEQYF
TRBD2	-	TRBJ2-1	TRBV10-3	TGTGCCATCAAACCCGGGACTAGCGGGAGGGCCCATGAGCAGTTCTTC	CAIKPGTSGRAHEQFF
-	many	TRBJ2-6	TRBV6-4	TGTGCCAGCAGTGAAGGCGGTTATGGGGCCAACGTCCTGACTTTC	CASSEGGYGANVLTF
TRBD2	once	TRBJ2-1	TRBV29-1	TGCAGCGTTGAAGACGTAGCGGGTACCGATGAGCAGTTCTTC	CSVEDVAGTDEQFF
TRBD1	many	TRBJ2-4	TRBV20-1	TGCAGTGCCCGTCGGACAGGGGGGACCAAAAACATTCAGTACTTC	CSARRTGGTKNIQYF
TRBD2	many	TRBJ2-1	TRBV11-3	TGTGCCAGCAGCCTCACGGGACTAGCGGGAGAGCAGTTCTTC	CASSLTGLAGEQFF
-	many	TRBJ1-5	TRBV3-1	TGTGCCAGCAGCCAAGCCAATGGACAACTTCAGCCCCAGCATTTT	CASSQANGQLQPQHF
-	many	TRBJ1-2	TRBV7-2	TGTGCCAGCAGCTTAGCTAACTATGGCTACACCTTC	CASSLANYGYTF
-	many	TRBJ1-1	TRBV12-3/TRBV12-4	TGTGCCAGCAGTTTTCTCGCCAGGGGAAGTACTGAAGCTTTCTTT	CASSFLARGSTEAFF
-	-	TRBJ2-5	TRBV7-9	TGTGCCAGCAGCTTACCGGGGGCCGAGACCCAGTACTTC	CASSLPGAETQYF
TRBD2	many	TRBJ2-3	TRBV7-2	TGTGCCAGCAGCGTAGGGACTAGCGGGACCACAGATACGCAGTATTTT	CASSVGTSGTTDTQYF
-	-	TRBJ2-5	TRBV20-1	TGCAGTGCTAGACGGGACCAAGGTCGTGAGACCCAGTACTTC	CSARRDQGRETQYF
-	few	TRBJ2-2	TRBV15	TGTGCCACCAGCAGCCTCGTGGGGGCCGGGGAGCTGTTTTTT	CATSSLVGAGELFF
-	-	TRBJ2-7	TRBV27	TGTGCCAGCAGTTTTGACAGTGGCTACGAGCAGTACTTC	CASSFDSGYEQYF
-	many	TRBJ1-5	TRBV7-2	TGTGCCAGCAACAAAGGGGGGAGCAATCAGCCCCAGCATTTT	CASNKGGSNQPQHF
-	-	TRBJ2-5	TRBV5-1	TGCGCCAGCAGCGGCGGGTTACAAGAGACCCAGTACTTC	CASSGGLQETQYF
-	-	TRBJ1-5	TRBV25-1	TGTGCCAGCAGCTTAGGACAAGAAGGGAATCAGCCCCAGCATTTT	CASSLGQEGNQPQHF
TRBD1	many	TRBJ2-1	TRBV29-1	TGCAGCGTTGATGGCCAGGGACAGGGCCACAATGAGCAGTTCTTC	CSVDGQGQGHNEQFF
-	-	TRBJ2-7	TRBV3-1	TGTGCCAGCAGCCAACATGAGAACTACGAGCAGTACTTC	CASSQHENYEQYF
-	-	TRBJ2-7	TRBV5-5	TGTGCCAGCGGCTCTGTAGAGATTCTCTACGAGCAGTACTTC	CASGSVEILYEQYF
-	many	TRBJ2-1	TRBV25-1	TGTGCCAGCGGTCCTCCCAATGAGCAGTTCTTC	CASGPPNEQFF
-	-	TRBJ2-5	TRBV20-1	TGCAGTCCACAGCACCAAGAGACCCAGTACTTC	CSPQHQETQYF
-	-	TRBJ2-3	TRBV7-2	TGTGCCAGCAGCCCGGAAGCGGGTACGCAGTATTTT	CASSPEAGTQYF
-	many	TRBJ2-7	TRBV2	TGTGCCAGCATTGGACAGTCCTACGAGCAGTACTTC	CASIGQSYEQYF
TRBD1	-	TRBJ1-2	TRBV2	TGTGTCAGCAGCCGGACAGGGTCTGGCTACACCTTC	CVSSRTGSGYTF
-	-	TRBJ2-3	TRBV5-1	TGCGCCAGCAGCTTCCCAGGACAGAGATCGACAGATACGCAGTATTTT	CASSFPGQRSTDTQYF
TRBD1	-	TRBJ2-5	TRBV7-2	TGTGCCAGCAGCCCTCAGGGGGCTAAAGAGACCCAGTACTTC	CASSPQGAKETQYF
-	-	TRBJ1-2	TRBV5-1	TGCGCCAGCAGGGGCGAGGGGGTCGCACCCTATGACTACACCTTC	CASRGEGVAPYDYTF
TRBD2	-	TRBJ2-1	TRBV6-5	TGTGCCAGCAGCAACGGGCTAGCGGAGTACAATGAGCAGTTCTTC	CASSNGLAEYNEQFF
TRBD1	many	TRBJ1-2	TRBV20-1	TGCAGTGCTAGGGAAAACAGGGGCTATGGCTACACCTTC	CSARENRGYGYTF
-	few	TRBJ2-4	TRBV9	TGTGCCAGCAGCGTAGGAGGGGCGACCAGCAATGAGCAGTACTTC	CASSVGGATSNEQYF
TRBD2	-	TRBJ2-7	TRBV20-1	TGCAGTGCCGCAAAACCTAGCGGGAGATTGAACTACGAGCAGTACTTC	CSAAKPSGRLNYEQYF
-	-	TRBJ2-5	TRBV27	TGTGCCAGCAGTAACGGGATGGGAGAGACCCAGTACTTC	CASSNGMGETQYF
TRBD2	-	TRBJ2-5	TRBV20-1	TGCAGTGCTTACCCGACTAGCGGGGTTCGAGAGACCCAGTACTTC	CSAYPTSGVRETQYF
TRBD1	once	TRBJ2-5	TRBV9	TGCGCCAGCAGCGTAGGCGTCGGACAGGGGACGGAGACCCAGTACTTC	CASSVGVGQGTETQYF
-	once	TRBJ1-5	TRBV4-3	TGCGCCAGTTCTGACAGACTTTATAGCAATCAGCCCCAGCATTTT	CASSDRLYSNQPQHF
-	many	TRBJ1-1	TRBV3-1	TGTGCCAGCAGCCAAGATCGCGGGGACACTGAAGCTTTCTTT	CASSQDRGDTEAFF
-	-	TRBJ2-7	TRBV5-1	TGCGCCAGCAGCCTTAGCGGAGGTTACAATGAGCAGTACTTC	CASSLSGGYNEQYF
TRBD1	-	TRBJ2-7	TRBV11-2	TGTGCCAGCAGCCCGAGCCTCGGGACAGCAAAATACGAGCAGTACTTC	CASSPSLGTAKYEQYF
-	-	TRBJ1-3	TRBV28	TGTGCCAGCAGTTTTGACGGGGGAGGAAACACCATATATTTT	CASSFDGGGNTIYF
-	few	TRBJ2-3	TRBV29-1	TGCAGCACCGGGTCTTCTAGCACAGATACGCAGTATTTT	CSTGSSSTDTQYF